The 23 T cell receptor beta chains below come from one sample, sequenced in a study of CD8+CD57+ T cells in acquired aplastic anemia. Individuals selected for sequencing had exhibited CD8+CD57+ cell expansion on flow cytometry. Genomic DNA served as template for TCR beta VDJ and CDR3 profiling. A single record per CDR3 protein comes from TCRdb applying MiXCR to the reads. The top ten hold 10% to 15% of the sample, which has some 140,000 distinct CDR3 sequences, just over 50% seen once. The sequencing input was sorted CD4+, CD8+, or CD8+CD57+ T cells (not recorded which) from PBMCs. These receptors were taken from a human donor with aplastic anemia.

This clonotype has just one count. This chain connects TRBV19 to TRBJ2-7, with 10 bases lining up with TRBD2. The V segment lost 3 bases and the J segment 4 bases; nucleotides outside the gene matches: 9. Germline loops: CDR1 LNHDA, CDR2 SQIVND (reference sequence). CDR3 length: 16 residues. The CDR3 protein is CASSILAGDPIYEQYF. DNA of the CDR3: TGTGCCAGTAGTATTCTAGCGGGGGACCCGATTTACGAGCAGTACTTC.

This sequence joins TRBV27 and TRBJ2-3; 7 bases match TRBD1. V gave up 5 bases and J gave up 3 bases; unmatched junction bases: 8. The V gene's germline CDR1 is MNHEY and CDR2 SMNVEV (reference sequence). The CDR3 runs to 15 residues. The CDR3 spells CASSAGGRPTDTQYF. The CDR3 DNA follows: TGTGCCAGCAGTGCAGGGGGTCGTCCGACAGATACGCAGTATTTT.

This clonotype showed up many times. V gene TRBV7-6 combines with J gene TRBJ2-2, with D possibly TRBD1 on 6 matching bases. This CDR3 is 17 amino acids long. Trimming pared 2 bases from V and 1 base from J, leaving 14 bases between. Germline CDR1 reads SGHVS; CDR2 reads FNYEAQ. The CDR3 sequence is CASSLYGRGRNTGELFF. CDR3 DNA sequence: TGTGCCAGCAGCTTATACGGCAGGGGTCGGAACACCGGGGAGCTGTTTTTT.

The V call is TRBV12-3 or TRBV12-4, the J call TRBJ1-2; D is perhaps TRBD1 (5 bases). The CDR3 spans 11 residues. The ends were cut back, 8 bases at V and 4 bases at J, with 8 bases in the middle. CDR3 DNA: TGTGCCAGCGGGGGATTCTATGGCTACACCTTC. This codes for CASGGFYGYTF.

The DNA for the CDR3 is TGTGCCAGCAGCCTGGGAACAGGGGGCAATACTGAAGCTTTCTTT. Translation gives CASSLGTGGNTEAFF. The rearrangement joins TRBV5-4 to TRBJ1-1; 9 nucleotides match TRBD1. Germline CDR1 SGHNT, CDR2 YYREEE (reference sequence). The CDR3 length is 15 residues. The V and J ends lost 4 bases and 5 bases, in that order; junction bases with no gene match: 9.

The chain combines TRBV27 with TRBJ1-2, with D unclear. Per the germline V gene, CDR1 is MNHEY and CDR2 is SMNVEV (reference sequence). V dropped 5 bases and J dropped 6 bases, with 16 bases sitting between them. The CDR3 loop spans 14 amino acids. CDR3 residues: CASSLRVPLDGYTF. The CDR3 DNA reads TGTGCCAGCAGTCTACGGGTTCCTCTCGATGGCTACACCTTC.

The chain joins TRBV29-1 to TRBJ1-2; no definite D call. CDR1 and CDR2 (germline): SQVTM, ANQGSEA. The CDR3 runs 11 residues. V gave up 1 base and J gave up 6 bases, with 6 bases separating them. The CDR3 DNA is TGCAGCGTTGAAGGGGCTGATGGCTACACCTTC. Encoded protein: CSVEGADGYTF.

This chain uses TRBV7-2 with TRBJ1-6, with no clear D. This CDR3 has 14 amino acids. V was trimmed by 3 bases and J by 10 bases, leaving 13 bases between them. Looked up from germline, CDR1 is SGHTA and CDR2 is FQGNSA. CDR3 sequence: CASSLDLFRSPLHF. CDR3 DNA sequence: TGTGCCAGCAGCTTGGACCTCTTCCGGTCACCCCTCCACTTT.

There are a few counts of this clonotype. The chain has TRBV29-1 and TRBJ1-6; 9 bases match TRBD1. V shed 3 bases, J shed 10 bases, and the junction held 10 bases outside the gene matches. This CDR3 spans 15 amino acids. Germline CDR1 and CDR2: SQVTM and ANQGSEA. In nucleotides, the CDR3 is TGCAGCGTTGACTGCACAGGGGGCTTAAGGTCACCCCTCCACTTT. Protein: CSVDCTGGLRSPLHF. Full variable domain (remainder filled in from reference TRBV29-1 and TRBJ1-6): SAVISQKPSRDICQRGTSLTIQCQVDSQVTMMFWYRQQPGQSLTLIATANQGSEATYESGFVIDKFPISRPNLTFSTLTVSNMSPEDSSIYLCSVDCTGGLRSPLHFGNGTRLTVT.

This clonotype was seen only a few times. The chain employs TRBV10-3 and TRBJ2-7, with 7 bases aligning to TRBD1. Germline V CDR1 and CDR2: ENHRY, SYGVKD. The CDR3 has 15 residues. V lost 2 bases to trimming and J lost 3 bases; unmatched junction nucleotides: 7. The CDR3 reads CAISEDRVLVYEQYF. Written as DNA, the CDR3 is TGTGCCATCAGTGAGGACAGGGTCTTAGTCTACGAGCAGTACTTC.

This sequence joins TRBV2 and TRBJ2-1, with D perhaps being TRBD1 or TRBD2 (6 bases each). The CDR3 sequence is 15 residues long. The germline V gene has CDR1 SNHLY and CDR2 FYNNEI. Trimming cost V 1 base and J 5 bases, with 12 bases left between them. The CDR3 loop is CASSEGGALDNEQFF. DNA of the CDR3: TGTGCCAGCAGTGAAGGGGGGGCGTTAGACAATGAGCAGTTCTTC.

This chain joins TRBV7-9 and TRBJ1-5, with 7 bases aligning to TRBD1. V dropped 2 bases and J dropped 6; count of bases not matched to a gene: 4. The V gene's germline CDR1 is SEHNR and CDR2 FQNEAQ (reference sequence). The CDR3 runs 14 residues. CDR3 bases: TGTGCCAGCAGCTTAACAGGGGAACGTCAGCCCCAGCATTTT. This sequence encodes CASSLTGERQPQHF.

The chain joins TRBV28 to TRBJ2-1; D possibly matches TRBD1 or TRBD2 (6 bases each). V lost 4 bases and J 7 bases, leaving 17 bases between the germline ends. The CDR3 runs to 15 residues. Germline CDR1 and CDR2: MDHEN and SYDVKM. The CDR3 DNA reads TGTGCCAGCAGTTACCGGGCAAGGGGGGAGAATGAGCAGTTCTTC. Its translation: CASSYRARGENEQFF.

This clonotype came up many times. The CDR3 region has the DNA TGTGCCACCAGCACCGGGGGCTGGGAACAGCCCCAGCATTTT. This codes for CATSTGGWEQPQHF. The V call is TRBV15, the J call TRBJ1-5; D perhaps matches TRBD1 (6 bases). There are 14 residues in the CDR3. V was cut by 4 bases and J by 7 bases, with 14 bases left in between. Germline V gene lookup returns CDR1 LNHNV and CDR2 YYDKDF (reference sequence).

The V and J genes are TRBV29-1 and TRBJ2-7, with D possibly being TRBD1 or TRBD2 (6 bases each). CDR3 length: 13 residues. Germline V gives CDR1 SQVTM, CDR2 ANQGSEA. V lost 5 bases, J lost 1 base, and 12 bases lay in between. CDR3 residues: CSVRGGPSYEQYF. CDR3 in DNA: TGCAGCGTTAGAGGGGGGCCGTCCTACGAGCAGTACTTC.

The chain recombines TRBV10-3 with TRBJ2-5, with D tentatively TRBD2 (5 bases). The germline V gene has CDR1 ENHRY and CDR2 SYGVKD. The CDR3 covers 13 residues. The V end was cut by 3 bases, the J end by 6 bases, with 11 bases between. CDR3 amino acids: CAISEEGWKTQYF. For the CDR3, the DNA is TGTGCCATCAGTGAAGAGGGCTGGAAGACCCAGTACTTC.

Only one count was recorded for this clonotype. This chain joins TRBV19 and TRBJ2-7, with D perhaps being TRBD1 or TRBD2 (5 bases each). V shed 6 bases and J shed 3 bases, with 12 bases lying between them. The V gene's germline CDR1 is LNHDA and CDR2 SQIVND (reference sequence). CDR3 length equals 13 residues. The CDR3 is CASRPRDLYEQYF. For the CDR3, the DNA is TGTGCCAGTAGACCCAGGGACCTCTACGAGCAGTACTTC.

Points on this clonotype: The junction departs from the called germline gene at one end, perhaps through a read error. The V and J genes are TRBV19 and TRBJ2-1; 7 bases are a match to TRBD2. The CDR3 runs to 15 residues. The germline V gene encodes CDR1 LNHDA and CDR2 SQIVND (reference sequence). The chain's CDR3 is CASSTSTSSYNEQFF. CDR3 in DNA: TGTGCCAGTAGTACGTCGACTAGCTCCTATAATGAGCAGTTCTTC.

In its sample, this clonotype was seen many times. V and J are TRBV6-1 and TRBJ2-1; TRBD1 matches at 9 bases. This CDR3 has 18 amino acids. Germline loops: CDR1 MNHNS, CDR2 SASEGT. V lost 4 bases to trimming and J lost 0 bases; unmatched junction nucleotides: 10. CDR3 in amino acids: CASSGRSTGGGSYNEQFF. CDR3 bases: TGTGCCAGCAGTGGACGATCTACAGGGGGCGGCTCCTACAATGAGCAGTTCTTC.

The CDR3 here is CSASGFDGGLYEQYF. Here the CDR3 DNA reads TGCAGTGCTAGTGGTTTTGACGGGGGACTTTACGAGCAGTACTTC. The chain uses TRBV20-1 and TRBJ2-7; possible D gene TRBD2, 6 bases. Trimming removed 3 bases at V and 4 bases at J, with 19 bases between. Germline V gene lookup returns CDR1 DFQATT and CDR2 SNEGSKA (reference sequence). The CDR3 extends over 15 amino acids.

In its sample, this clonotype was seen many times. The CDR3 is CASSLGAGYSYEQYF. As DNA, the CDR3 is TGTGCCAGCAGCTTGGGGGCGGGCTACTCCTACGAGCAGTACTTC. The chain uses TRBV7-8 and TRBJ2-7, with D possibly being TRBD1 (6 bases). Germline loops: CDR1 SGHVS, CDR2 FQNEAQ. V lost 3 bases, J lost 0 bases, and 12 bases lay in between. This CDR3 has 15 amino acids.

This rearrangement joins TRBV7-9 to TRBJ2-7, with 8 positions matching TRBD2. The germline V gene has CDR1 SEHNR and CDR2 FQNEAQ (reference sequence). The CDR3 extends over 13 amino acids. Trimming removed 7 bases from V and 1 base from J; junction bases left unmatched: 3. In DNA form, the CDR3 reads TGTGCCAGCAACGTAGCGGGATCCTACGAGCAGTACTTC. Translated: CASNVAGSYEQYF.

This chain uses TRBV7-9 with TRBJ1-1, with 7 bases fitting TRBD1. The CDR3 length is 14 residues. From germline, CDR1 is SEHNR and CDR2 FQNEAQ (reference sequence). V dropped 3 bases and J dropped 5; count of bases not matched to a gene: 6. Here the CDR3 DNA reads TGTGCCAGCAGCTTTAGACAGGGATTGACTGAAGCTTTCTTT. Its translation: CASSFRQGLTEAFF. Variable domain in full (rest from reference TRBV7-9 and TRBJ1-1): DTGVSQNPRHKITKRGQNVTFRCDPISEHNRLYWYRQTLGQGPEFLTYFQNEAQLEKSRLLSDRFSAERPKGSFSTLEIQRTEQGDSAMYLCASSFRQGLTEAFFGQGTRLTVV.